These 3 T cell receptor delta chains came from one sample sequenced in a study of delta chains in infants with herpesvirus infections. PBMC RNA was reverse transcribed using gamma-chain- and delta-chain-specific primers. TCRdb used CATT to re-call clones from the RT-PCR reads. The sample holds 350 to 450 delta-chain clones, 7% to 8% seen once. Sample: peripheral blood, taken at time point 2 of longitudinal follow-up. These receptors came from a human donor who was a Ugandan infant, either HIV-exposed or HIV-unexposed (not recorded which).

The CDR3 is CALGERSRGIRGLIF. CDR3 nucleotide sequence: TGTGCTCTTGGGGAACGTTCAAGGGGGATACGAGGACTCATCTTT. The V and J genes are TRDV1 and TRDJ1; the match to TRDD3 covers 10 bases. Germline V gene lookup returns CDR1 TSWWSYY and CDR2 QGS. V dropped 1 base and J dropped 10; count of bases not matched to a gene: 9. The CDR3 contains 15 residues.

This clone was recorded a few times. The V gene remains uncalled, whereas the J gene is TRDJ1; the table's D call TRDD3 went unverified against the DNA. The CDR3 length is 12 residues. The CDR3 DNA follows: TGTGCTGGGGGATCTCACACCGATAAACTCATCTTT. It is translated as CAGGSHTDKLIF.

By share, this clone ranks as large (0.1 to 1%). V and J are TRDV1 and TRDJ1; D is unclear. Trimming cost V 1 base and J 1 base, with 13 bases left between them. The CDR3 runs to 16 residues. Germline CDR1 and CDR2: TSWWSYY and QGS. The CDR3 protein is CALGEQIHKGTDKLIF. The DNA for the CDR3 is TGTGCTCTTGGGGAACAGATCCATAAAGGCACCGATAAACTCATCTTT.